The rows below give T cell receptor beta chains drawn from one sample of a study of CD8+ T cells in alopecia areata. Only in-frame clones appear in the TCRdb table, and some are missing; sequencing was by immunoSEQ multiplex PCR. Of more than 95,000 clones in the sample, around 38% were seen once. Sequencing was done on a sample of CD4+ T cells sorted from blood. The receptors derive from a human donor with alopecia areata. CDR3s include the opening cysteine and the closing phenylalanine or tryptophan. The D gene is left open where the match is weak. Not all rows give a size; the values are once, few, many and, for expanded clones, a class.

j_call: TRBJ2-3; d_call: -; v_call: TRBV7-2; clone_size: -; cdr3_length: 13; cdr3_aa: CASSLVLADTQYF; cdr3_nt: TGTGCCAGCAGCTTAGTTCTCGCAGATACGCAGTATTTT
j_call: TRBJ2-5; d_call: -; v_call: TRBV29-1; clone_size: few; cdr3_length: 12; cdr3_aa: CSVDRGQETQYF; cdr3_nt: TGCAGCGTTGACCGTGGTCAAGAGACCCAGTACTTC
j_call: TRBJ1-1; d_call: -; v_call: TRBV7-8; clone_size: -; cdr3_length: 14; cdr3_aa: CASSLAQGDTEAFF; cdr3_nt: TGTGCCAGCAGCTTAGCTCAGGGTGACACTGAAGCTTTCTTT
j_call: TRBJ2-5; d_call: TRBD1; v_call: TRBV5-4; clone_size: few; cdr3_length: 14; cdr3_aa: CASSPDRGIETQYF; cdr3_nt: TGTGCCAGCAGCCCAGACAGGGGGATCGAGACCCAGTACTTC
j_call: TRBJ2-5; d_call: -; v_call: TRBV10-2; clone_size: few; cdr3_length: 16; cdr3_aa: CASSESGAAGQETQYF; cdr3_nt: TGCGCCAGCAGTGAGTCCGGGGCAGCGGGCCAAGAGACCCAGTACTTC
j_call: TRBJ2-2; d_call: -; v_call: TRBV4-1; clone_size: -; cdr3_length: 17; cdr3_aa: CASSQVDLVSYTGELFF; cdr3_nt: TGCGCCAGCAGCCAAGTAGATTTAGTCAGTTACACCGGGGAGCTGTTTTTT
j_call: TRBJ2-3; d_call: -; v_call: TRBV10-3; clone_size: -; cdr3_length: 14; cdr3_aa: CAISVGLNEDTQYF; cdr3_nt: TGTGCCATCAGTGTAGGCTTAAATGAGGATACGCAGTATTTT
j_call: TRBJ1-1; d_call: -; v_call: TRBV19; clone_size: few; cdr3_length: 12; cdr3_aa: CASSRRGTEAFF; cdr3_nt: TGTGCCAGTTCTCGTAGGGGGACTGAAGCTTTCTTT
j_call: TRBJ1-1; d_call: -; v_call: TRBV11-2; clone_size: once; cdr3_length: 13; cdr3_aa: CASSFSENTEAFF; cdr3_nt: TGTGCCAGCAGCTTCAGTGAGAACACTGAAGCTTTCTTT
j_call: TRBJ1-3; d_call: -; v_call: TRBV30; clone_size: -; cdr3_length: 12; cdr3_aa: CACGGNGNTIYF; cdr3_nt: TGTGCCTGCGGGGGGAATGGAAACACCATATATTTT
j_call: TRBJ2-3; d_call: -; v_call: TRBV7-7; clone_size: -; cdr3_length: 12; cdr3_aa: CASSPDLGTQYF; cdr3_nt: TGTGCCAGCAGCCCCGATCTGGGTACGCAGTATTTT
j_call: TRBJ2-3; d_call: TRBD1; v_call: TRBV30; clone_size: -; cdr3_length: 14; cdr3_aa: CACGGQGGTDTQYF; cdr3_nt: TGTGCCTGCGGGGGACAGGGGGGCACAGATACGCAGTATTTT
j_call: TRBJ2-1; d_call: TRBD2; v_call: TRBV4-2; clone_size: -; cdr3_length: 15; cdr3_aa: CASSRNLAGANEQFF; cdr3_nt: TGTGCCAGCAGCCGGAACCTAGCGGGAGCCAATGAGCAGTTCTTC
j_call: TRBJ2-1; d_call: -; v_call: TRBV28; clone_size: few; cdr3_length: 13; cdr3_aa: CASSWGPDNEQFF; cdr3_nt: TGTGCCAGCAGTTGGGGACCGGACAATGAGCAGTTCTTC
j_call: TRBJ2-1; d_call: TRBD2; v_call: TRBV30; clone_size: once; cdr3_length: 13; cdr3_aa: CAWSGTSGNQQFF; cdr3_nt: TGTGCCTGGAGTGGGACTAGCGGGAACCAGCAGTTCTTC
j_call: TRBJ2-7; d_call: TRBD2; v_call: TRBV10-3; clone_size: few; cdr3_length: 13; cdr3_aa: CAIRKTSGYEQYF; cdr3_nt: TGTGCCATCAGAAAGACTAGCGGGTACGAGCAGTACTTC
j_call: TRBJ2-5; d_call: TRBD2; v_call: TRBV5-1; clone_size: once; cdr3_length: 15; cdr3_aa: CASSLNGGSPETQYF; cdr3_nt: TGCGCCAGCAGCTTAAACGGCGGGAGTCCAGAGACCCAGTACTTC
j_call: TRBJ2-3; d_call: TRBD2; v_call: TRBV4-1; clone_size: few; cdr3_length: 16; cdr3_aa: CASSLRLAEDTDTQYF; cdr3_nt: TGCGCCAGCAGCCTACGACTAGCGGAAGACACAGATACGCAGTATTTT
j_call: TRBJ2-1; d_call: TRBD2; v_call: TRBV30; clone_size: few; cdr3_length: 16; cdr3_aa: CAWKLVSGGHYNEQFF; cdr3_nt: TGTGCCTGGAAGTTGGTATCGGGGGGGCACTACAATGAGCAGTTCTTC
j_call: TRBJ2-4; d_call: -; v_call: TRBV9; clone_size: few; cdr3_length: 15; cdr3_aa: CASSPRPEAKNIQYF; cdr3_nt: TGTGCCAGCAGCCCACGGCCGGAGGCCAAAAACATTCAGTACTTC
j_call: TRBJ1-6; d_call: -; v_call: TRBV30; clone_size: -; cdr3_length: 14; cdr3_aa: CAWTRGTGNSPLHF; cdr3_nt: TGTGCCTGGACCCGCGGGACTGGGAATTCACCCCTCCACTTT